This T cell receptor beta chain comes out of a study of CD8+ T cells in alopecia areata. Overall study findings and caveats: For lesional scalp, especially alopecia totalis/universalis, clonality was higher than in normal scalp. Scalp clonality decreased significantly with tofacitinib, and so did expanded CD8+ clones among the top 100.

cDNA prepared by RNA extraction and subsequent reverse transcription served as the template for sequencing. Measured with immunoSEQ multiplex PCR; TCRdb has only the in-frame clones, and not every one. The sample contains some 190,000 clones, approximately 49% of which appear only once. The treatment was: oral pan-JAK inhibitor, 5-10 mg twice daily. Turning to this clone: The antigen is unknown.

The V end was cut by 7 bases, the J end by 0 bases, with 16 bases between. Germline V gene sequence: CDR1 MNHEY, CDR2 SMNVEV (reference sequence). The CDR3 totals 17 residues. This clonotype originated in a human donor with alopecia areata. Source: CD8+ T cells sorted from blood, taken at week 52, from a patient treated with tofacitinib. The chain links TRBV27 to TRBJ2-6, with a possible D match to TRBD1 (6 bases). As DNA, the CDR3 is TGTGCCAGCACCCCTTGGGGACACCTCTCTGGGGCCAACGTCCTGACTTTC. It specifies CASTPWGHLSGANVLTF. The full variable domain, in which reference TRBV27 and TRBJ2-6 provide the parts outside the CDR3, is EAQVTQNPRYLITVTGKKLTVTCSQNMNHEYMSWYRQDPGLGLRQIYYSMNVEVTDKGDVPEGYKVSRKEKRNFPLILESPSPNQTSLYFCASTPWGHLSGANVLTFGAGSRLTVL.